This T cell receptor (beta chain) was recovered during a study of T cells after posttransplantation cyclophosphamide (dated by TCRdb to about 2016). Some background on the complete study: Using TRB sequencing, the study followed how the T cell repertoire rebuilt after myeloablative bone marrow transplantation with posttransplantation cyclophosphamide given as GVHD prophylaxis. Public TRB sequences were queried against a database of over 3,600 sequences associated with responses to pathogens, tumor antigens, self-antigens and alloantigens. Because TRA and TRB clonality were tightly correlated in fewer than 10 samples, subsequent TCR analyses were focused on TRB only. Blood from every one of the 34 PTCy patients who had 1-year posttransplant specimens underwent TRB sequencing. Samples from about 37 PTCy-treated patients and 16 related bone marrow donors of those patients were subjected to antigen receptor sequencing. In 3 patients, up to about 3 additional blood samples taken between 2 and 5.2 years after transplant also underwent TRB sequencing, as did pretransplant blood from 4 patients. What the work shows at the level of the full study, not this receptor alone: The TRB repertoires of T cells infiltrating skin or GI tract showed only limited overlap with the TRB repertoires of T cells in blood. Donor-recipient similarity was low at 1-2 months but rose over the first year, and later blood repertoires were often dominated by donor CD8+ memory clones. Across 45 or so patients, TRB clonality was highly associated with recipient CMV seropositivity and CMV reactivation, and PTCy diversity was similar to diversity in CNI/methotrexate controls.

On this clone itself: There is no known antigen for this receptor. The sample holds no much larger clone one base away, and base qualities are not on file.

TRB sequencing used genomic DNA with the immunoSEQ assay at survey resolution or the hsTCRB kit. Concerning the study's data processing: The immunoSEQ software handled initial read processing, and the LymphoSeq R package was used for repertoire analyses. Clonality was calculated as 1 minus normalized Shannon entropy, and the Gini coefficient was also calculated for each TRB dataset. Phenotypes of unsorted samples were inferred by mapping TRB sequences from sorted subsets of the recipient or donor onto unsorted samples of the same recipient. TCRdb re-hosts the immuneACCESS table, in-frame sequences only. Its copies lack some clones; in the studies checked, an unresolved V gene accounts for under half of them, and the cause for the rest is not known. V, J and clone size reflect that table, while D and trimming were determined from the DNA. In this sample the table shows over 1,500 clones, about 94% of which occur a single time. The ten most abundant clones make up 2.5% to 3% of the sample.

Peripheral blood and bone marrow mononuclear cells were isolated by Ficoll-Hypaque density centrifugation and cryopreserved. FACS on a FACSAria II was used to sort CD4+ and CD8+ T cells, including the naive and memory subsets. V loses 4 bases of germline sequence and J loses 1 base, and the interval between the two ends is 8 bases. Including cysteine and phenylalanine, the CDR3 has 14 amino acids. Kept here is only the CDR3 DNA, which spans 42 bases and is read in frame from base 1. CDR1 and CDR2, per the germline V gene (reference sequence), are SEHNR and FQNEAQ. This receptor was identified in a woman aged 45-65 years in good health and a related stem cell transplant donor. Material for sequencing was CD4+ T cells sorted from bone marrow. This chain is built from TRBV7-9 and TRBJ1-5; the D gene assignment is ambiguous. This receptor carries the CDR3 CASSSSGSNQPQHF. DNA sequence: TGTGCCAGCAGCTCCAGCGGGAGCAATCAGCCCCAGCATTTT.